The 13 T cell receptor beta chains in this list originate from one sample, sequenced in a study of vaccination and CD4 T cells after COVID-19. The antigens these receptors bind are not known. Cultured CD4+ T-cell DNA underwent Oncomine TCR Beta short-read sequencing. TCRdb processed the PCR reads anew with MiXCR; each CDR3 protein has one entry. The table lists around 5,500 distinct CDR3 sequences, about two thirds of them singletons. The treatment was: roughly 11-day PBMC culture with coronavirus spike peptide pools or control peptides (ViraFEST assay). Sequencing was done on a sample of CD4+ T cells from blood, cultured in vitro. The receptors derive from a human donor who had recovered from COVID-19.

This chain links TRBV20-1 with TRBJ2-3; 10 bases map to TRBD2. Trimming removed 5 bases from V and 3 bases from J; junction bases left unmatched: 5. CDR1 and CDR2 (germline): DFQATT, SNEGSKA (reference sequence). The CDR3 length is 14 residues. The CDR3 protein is CSAWVAGGTDTQYF. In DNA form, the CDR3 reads TGCAGTGCTTGGGTAGCGGGGGGAACAGATACGCAGTATTTT.

The CDR3 sequence is CASSYLTGQVYGYTF. CDR3 DNA: TGTGCCAGCAGTTACTTGACAGGGCAGGTCTATGGCTACACCTTC. The V and J genes are TRBV6-5 and TRBJ1-2, with 7 bases matching TRBD1. V trimming: 1 base; J trimming: 4 bases; junction bases outside the gene matches: 6. The CDR3 is 15 residues long. Looked up from germline, CDR1 is MNHEY and CDR2 is SVGAGI.

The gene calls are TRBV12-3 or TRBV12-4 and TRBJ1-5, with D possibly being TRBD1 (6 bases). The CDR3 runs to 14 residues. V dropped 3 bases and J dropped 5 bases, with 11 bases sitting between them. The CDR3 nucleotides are TGTGCCAGCAGTTTGGACAGCCAGTATCAGCCCCAGCATTTT. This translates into CASSLDSQYQPQHF.

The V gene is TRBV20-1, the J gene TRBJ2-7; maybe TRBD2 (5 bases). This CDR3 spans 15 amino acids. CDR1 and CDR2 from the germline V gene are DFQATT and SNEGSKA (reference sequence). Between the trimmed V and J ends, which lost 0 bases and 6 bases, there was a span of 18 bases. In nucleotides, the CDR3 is TGCAGTGCTAGAGATCCGGGATCCGCCCCTCTCGAGCAGTACTTC. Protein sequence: CSARDPGSAPLEQYF.

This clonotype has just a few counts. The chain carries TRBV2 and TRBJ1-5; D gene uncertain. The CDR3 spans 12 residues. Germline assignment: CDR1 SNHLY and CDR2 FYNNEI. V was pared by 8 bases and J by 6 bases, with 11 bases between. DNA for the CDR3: TGTGCCAGCTCAAGGGTAGGTCAGCCCCAGCATTTT. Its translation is CASSRVGQPQHF.

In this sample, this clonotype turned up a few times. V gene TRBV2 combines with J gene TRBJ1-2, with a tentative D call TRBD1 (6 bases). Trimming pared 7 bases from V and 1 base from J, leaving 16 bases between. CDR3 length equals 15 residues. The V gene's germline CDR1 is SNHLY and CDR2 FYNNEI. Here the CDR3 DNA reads TGTGCCAGCAACCCTTACAGGGACGGTAACTATGGCTACACCTTC. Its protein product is CASNPYRDGNYGYTF.

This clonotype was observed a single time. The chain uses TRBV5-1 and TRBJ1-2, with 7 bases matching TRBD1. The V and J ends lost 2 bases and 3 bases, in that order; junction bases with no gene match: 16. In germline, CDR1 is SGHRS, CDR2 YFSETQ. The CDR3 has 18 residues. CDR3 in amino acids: CASSLAPVSWDRDYGYTF. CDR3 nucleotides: TGCGCCAGCAGCTTAGCCCCGGTGAGTTGGGACAGAGACTATGGCTACACCTTC.

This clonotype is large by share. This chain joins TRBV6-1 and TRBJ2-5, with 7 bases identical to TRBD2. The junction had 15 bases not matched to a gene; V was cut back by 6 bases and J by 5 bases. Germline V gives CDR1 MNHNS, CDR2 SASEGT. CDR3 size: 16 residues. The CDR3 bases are TGTGCCAGCAGCACACCTCCGGGCCTGCGGGAGGAGACCCAGTACTTC. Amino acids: CASSTPPGLREETQYF.

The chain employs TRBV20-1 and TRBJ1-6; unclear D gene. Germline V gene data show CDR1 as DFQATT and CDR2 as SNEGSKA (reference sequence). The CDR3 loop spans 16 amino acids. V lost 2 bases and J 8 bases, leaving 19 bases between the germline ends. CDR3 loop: CSARLGQTPGDSPLHF. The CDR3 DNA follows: TGCAGTGCTAGATTGGGCCAGACTCCCGGGGATTCACCCCTCCACTTT.

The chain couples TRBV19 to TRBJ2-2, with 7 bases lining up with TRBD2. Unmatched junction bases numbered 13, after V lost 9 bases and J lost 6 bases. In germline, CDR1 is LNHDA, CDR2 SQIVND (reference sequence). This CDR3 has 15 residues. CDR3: CASKAGEIVAGELFF. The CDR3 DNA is TGTGCCAGCAAGGCGGGAGAGATAGTGGCCGGGGAGCTGTTTTTT.

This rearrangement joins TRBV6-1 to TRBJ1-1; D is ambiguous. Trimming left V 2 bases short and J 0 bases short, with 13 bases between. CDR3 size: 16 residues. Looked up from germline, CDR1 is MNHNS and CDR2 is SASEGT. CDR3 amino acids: CASSEFPRPMNTEAFF. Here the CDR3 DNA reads TGTGCCAGCAGTGAATTTCCACGACCTATGAACACTGAAGCTTTCTTT.

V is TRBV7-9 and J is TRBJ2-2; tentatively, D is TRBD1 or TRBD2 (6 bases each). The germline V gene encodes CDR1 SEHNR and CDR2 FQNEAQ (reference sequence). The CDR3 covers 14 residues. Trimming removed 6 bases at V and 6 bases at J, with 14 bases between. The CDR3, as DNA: TGTGCCAGCAGGGGGGGCGAAACCCCCGGGGAGCTGTTTTTT. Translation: CASRGGETPGELFF.

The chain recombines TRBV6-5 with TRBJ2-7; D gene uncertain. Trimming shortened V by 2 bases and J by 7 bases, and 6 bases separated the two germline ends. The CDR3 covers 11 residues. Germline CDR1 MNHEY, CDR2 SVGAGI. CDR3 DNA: TGTGCCAGCAGTTACGGTCCTGAGCAGTACTTC. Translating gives CASSYGPEQYF.